These T cell receptor beta chains were read from a single sample in a study of T-cell memory formation after mild COVID-19. From the 5' RACE reads, TCRdb called clonotypes with MiXCR, one entry per CDR3 protein. The sample shows a few hundred thousand distinct CDR3 sequences, roughly 17% of them seen only once. Sequencing input: PBMCs or a T cell subset sorted from them (not recorded which). Receptors were obtained from a man aged 18 to 29 who had mild COVID-19 (a few samples of this study predate the infection). Cell type and time point are not known. The CDR3 runs from the conserved cysteine through the conserved F or W. D genes are given only for firm matches. A row's size may be missing; if present it is once, few, many or a size class.

v_call	j_call	clone_size	d_call	cdr3_aa	cdr3_nt
TRBV5-6	TRBJ1-1	-	TRBD1	CASRKTGRNTEAFF	TGTGCCAGCAGGAAGACAGGGCGAAACACTGAAGCTTTCTTT
TRBV19	TRBJ1-1	few	TRBD1	CASRYPRGQGGSTEAFF	TGTGCCAGTAGATACCCCCGCGGACAGGGAGGGTCCACTGAAGCTTTCTTT
TRBV12-3/TRBV12-4	TRBJ1-1	-	-	CASQGPATEAFF	TGTGCCAGCCAGGGGCCGGCCACTGAAGCTTTCTTT
TRBV5-1	TRBJ1-1	-	TRBD1	CASSLRQGGGTTEAFF	TGCGCCAGCAGCTTACGACAGGGAGGAGGGACCACTGAAGCTTTCTTT
TRBV7-9	TRBJ1-1	-	-	CASSLEHSGNTEAFF	TGTGCCAGCAGCTTAGAGCACAGCGGGAACACTGAAGCTTTCTTT
TRBV19	TRBJ1-5	-	-	CASKFPRVGDSNQPQHF	TGTGCCAGTAAGTTCCCCCGGGTAGGAGACAGCAATCAGCCCCAGCATTTT
TRBV11-2	TRBJ2-6	few	-	CASSLTNGANVLTF	TGTGCCAGCAGCTTAACTAATGGGGCCAACGTCCTGACTTTC
TRBV7-2	TRBJ2-5	few	TRBD1	CASSAPDRAGETQYF	TGTGCCAGCAGCGCCCCGGACAGGGCGGGGGAGACCCAGTACTTC
TRBV28	TRBJ2-5	-	TRBD2	CASGSGGPGQTQYF	TGTGCCAGCGGGAGCGGGGGGCCGGGGCAGACCCAGTACTTC
TRBV12-3/TRBV12-4	TRBJ1-1	few	-	CASSLGGARAEAFF	TGTGCCAGCAGTTTAGGGGGGGCTAGGGCTGAAGCTTTCTTT
TRBV12-3/TRBV12-4	TRBJ1-1	-	-	CASSFEQDNTEAFF	TGTGCCAGCAGTTTCGAACAAGATAACACTGAAGCTTTCTTT
TRBV7-9	TRBJ2-1	few	-	CASRTDRPEQFF	TGTGCCAGCAGAACCGACAGGCCTGAGCAGTTCTTC
TRBV6-6	TRBJ1-1	few	-	CASSYPPGSTEAFF	TGTGCCAGCAGTTACCCCCCAGGGTCCACTGAAGCTTTCTTT
TRBV24-1	TRBJ2-2	-	-	CATSGPAYTGELFF	TGTGCCACCAGTGGGCCAGCGTACACCGGGGAGCTGTTTTTT
TRBV5-6	TRBJ2-7	few	-	CASSPTSDTFYEQYF	TGTGCCAGCAGCCCGACCTCGGATACCTTCTACGAGCAGTACTTC
TRBV5-1	TRBJ2-4	-	-	CASSSEYGNIQYF	TGCGCCAGCAGCTCCGAATATGGGAACATTCAGTACTTC
TRBV5-8	TRBJ1-1	-	TRBD1	CASSPGTGWTEAFF	TGTGCCAGCAGCCCGGGGACAGGGTGGACTGAAGCTTTCTTT
TRBV19	TRBJ1-5	-	TRBD1	CASSVPGTGGIQPQHF	TGTGCCAGTAGTGTCCCCGGGACAGGGGGGATTCAGCCCCAGCATTTT
TRBV4-3	TRBJ1-6	many	-	CASSTQGNSPLHF	TGCGCCAGCAGCACACAGGGTAACTCACCCCTCCACTTT
TRBV9	TRBJ1-1	-	-	CASSVVGGGGGEAFF	TGTGCCAGCAGCGTAGTCGGAGGGGGAGGCGGTGAAGCTTTCTTT
TRBV7-2	TRBJ2-5	few	TRBD2	CASSLESGRKTQYF	TGTGCCAGCAGCTTAGAATCCGGGAGGAAGACCCAGTACTTC
TRBV7-2	TRBJ2-7	many	TRBD1	CASSSNRDSYEQYF	TGTGCCAGCAGCTCTAACCGGGACAGCTACGAGCAGTACTTC
TRBV20-1	TRBJ1-1	many	TRBD1	CSVSRGRVVAEAFF	TGCAGTGTGTCCAGGGGGAGGGTGGTCGCTGAAGCTTTCTTT
TRBV6-5	TRBJ1-6	-	-	CASSPTWRGLLHF	TGTGCCAGCAGTCCAACATGGCGAGGGCTCCTCCACTTT
TRBV5-1	TRBJ1-1	-	-	CASSLFDRNTEAFF	TGCGCCAGCAGCTTATTTGACAGGAACACTGAAGCTTTCTTT
TRBV7-3	TRBJ2-3	-	-	CASSSIADNTDTQYF	TGTGCCAGCAGCTCCATAGCGGACAACACAGATACGCAGTATTTT
TRBV7-2	TRBJ1-6	-	-	CASSSGTDNSPLHF	TGTGCCAGCAGCTCCGGTACTGATAATTCACCCCTCCACTTT
TRBV12-3/TRBV12-4	TRBJ2-5	few	TRBD1	CASRTGYQETQYF	TGTGCCAGCAGGACAGGGTACCAAGAGACCCAGTACTTC
TRBV7-2	TRBJ2-1	few	TRBD1	CASSSQGAVVGNEQFF	TGTGCCAGCAGCTCACAGGGGGCAGTTGTAGGCAATGAGCAGTTCTTC
TRBV7-2	TRBJ2-1	-	TRBD2	CASSLEHPWTSGGGFLSQFF	TGTGCCAGCAGCTTAGAACACCCTTGGACTAGCGGGGGGGGTTTTCTCTCTCAGTTCTTC
TRBV29-1	TRBJ1-1	-	-	CSVGLLAGEAFF	TGCAGCGTTGGCTTATTGGCTGGTGAAGCTTTCTTT
TRBV6-5	TRBJ1-1	-	-	CASSYSVGLNTEAFF	TGTGCCAGCAGTTACTCGGTAGGGCTGAACACTGAAGCTTTCTTT
TRBV4-3	TRBJ1-5	few	-	CASSQAQGGLGQPQHF	TGCGCCAGCAGCCAAGCACAGGGCGGACTCGGCCAGCCCCAGCATTTT
TRBV5-1	TRBJ1-2	-	-	CASSLGRGATNYGYTF	TGCGCCAGCAGCTTGGGGAGAGGGGCTACGAACTATGGCTACACCTTC
TRBV7-9	TRBJ2-6	few	-	CASSISGSGANVLTF	TGTGCCAGCAGCATCTCCGGCTCTGGGGCCAACGTCCTGACTTTC
TRBV5-6	TRBJ1-1	-	-	CASSWMGVMATEAFF	TGTGCCAGCAGCTGGATGGGGGTGATGGCGACTGAAGCTTTCTTT
TRBV2	TRBJ2-1	many	-	CASTTRWEQFF	TGTGCCAGCACGACTAGATGGGAGCAGTTCTTC
TRBV6-2/TRBV6-3	TRBJ2-3	-	-	CASSTRGTGTQYF	TGTGCCAGCAGTACACGGGGGACCGGTACGCAGTATTTT
TRBV10-3	TRBJ2-3	many	-	CAISESGGTDTQYF	TGTGCCATCAGTGAGTCCGGGGGAACAGATACGCAGTATTTT
TRBV5-6	TRBJ2-1	many	-	CASSLLPQIASLF	TGTGCCAGCAGCTTGCTCCCGCAAATCGCGTCGCTCTTC
TRBV6-2/TRBV6-3	TRBJ2-5	many	-	CASSYGRGLRETQYF	TGTGCCAGCAGTTACGGACGGGGTTTGAGGGAGACCCAGTACTTC
TRBV12-3/TRBV12-4	TRBJ1-2	-	TRBD1	CATNRGWGYTF	TGTGCCACCAACAGGGGGTGGGGCTACACCTTC
TRBV6-5	TRBJ2-1	few	-	CASSPGAVEQFF	TGTGCCAGCAGTCCGGGGGCCGTTGAGCAGTTCTTC
TRBV11-2	TRBJ1-1	-	-	CASSLDARIAEAFF	TGTGCCAGCAGCTTAGATGCCCGGATAGCTGAAGCTTTCTTT
TRBV28	TRBJ2-5	few	TRBD2	CASTDFGLAGRETQYF	TGTGCCAGCACAGATTTCGGACTAGCGGGGAGGGAGACCCAGTACTTC
TRBV19	TRBJ2-7	few	TRBD1	CASTSGTGGGEQYF	TGTGCCAGTACCTCGGGGACAGGGGGAGGCGAGCAGTACTTC
TRBV7-9	TRBJ2-4	few	TRBD1	CASSSLPRGRPDSAKNIQYF	TGTGCCAGCAGCTCCCTCCCCAGGGGGCGACCCGATTCGGCCAAAAACATTCAGTACTTC
TRBV30	TRBJ1-3	few	-	CAWSKNSAFRPHSGNTIYF	TGTGCCTGGAGTAAAAACTCAGCATTTCGCCCGCACTCTGGAAACACCATATATTTT
TRBV7-6	TRBJ2-2	few	TRBD2	CASSLALRGGRTGELFF	TGTGCCAGCAGCTTAGCGCTGCGGGGGGGCCGGACCGGGGAGCTGTTTTTT
TRBV7-9	TRBJ2-3	few	-	CASRRPGTDTQYF	TGTGCCAGCAGACGACCGGGGACAGATACGCAGTATTTT
TRBV7-2	TRBJ2-1	many	-	CASSFFHEQFF	TGTGCCAGCAGCTTTTTCCATGAGCAGTTCTTC
TRBV12-3/TRBV12-4	TRBJ1-2	few	-	CASSTRVVDGYTF	TGTGCCAGCAGCACCAGGGTAGTCGATGGCTACACCTTC
TRBV2	TRBJ2-1	-	TRBD2	CASSGLGLDNEQFF	TGTGCCAGCAGTGGTCTCGGACTAGACAATGAGCAGTTCTTC
TRBV24-1	TRBJ2-2	-	TRBD1	CAIADRVNTGELFF	TGTGCCATTGCGGACAGGGTGAACACCGGGGAGCTGTTTTTT
TRBV7-2	TRBJ2-1	many	-	CASSTGIGGNEQFF	TGTGCCAGCAGCACCGGGATAGGGGGGAATGAGCAGTTCTTC